Described below is a single T cell receptor beta chain sequence and its context. Its target is unknown. This entry is derived from a study of T-cell memory formation after mild COVID-19. CDR1 SGHDT and CDR2 YYEEEE come from the germline V gene. Between the trimmed V and J ends, which lost 6 bases and 6 bases, there was a span of 12 bases. This CDR3 region has 12 residues. TCRdb reprocessed the 5' RACE reads with MiXCR, giving one entry per CDR3 protein. This table has approximately 390,000 distinct CDR3 sequences, about 15% appearing once. Notes on the study in general: Certain responding clones were present in pre-infection memory, suggesting participation of cross-reactive memory. Clones that contracted from day 15 to 85 were balanced CD4/CD8, while later expanders leaned CD4+.

The receptor was derived from a man younger than 35 who had mild COVID-19 (a few samples of this study predate the infection). Cell type and time point are not known. The specimen sequenced was PBMCs or a T cell subset sorted from them (not recorded which). V gene TRBV5-6 combines with J gene TRBJ1-1; D perhaps matches TRBD1 (5 bases). CDR3 residues: CASTAGGPEAFF. The CDR3 DNA is TGTGCCAGCACCGCGGGGGGTCCTGAAGCTTTCTTT. Together with reference TRBV5-6 and TRBJ1-1, the CDR3 gives the full variable domain: DAGVTQSPTHLIKTRGQQVTLRCSPKSGHDTVSWYQQALGQGPQFIFQYYEEEERQRGNFPDRFSGHQFPNYSSELNVNALLLGDSALYLCASTAGGPEAFFGQGTRLTVV.